This TCR beta chain was recorded in a study of T cell responses to AZD1222 COVID-19 vaccine. Notes on the study in general: The study found Spike-specific TCR breadth and depth rose after two AZD1222 doses. Reports say nearly half of spike-specific TCRs go after unmutated variant regions.

As to this clone: What it binds is unknown.

TCRdb keeps only in-frame clones here, not all; method: immunoSEQ multiplex PCR. The sample has around 140,000 clones; 91% are singletons. This CDR3 comprises 15 residues. The trim removed 5 bases at V and 0 bases at J, leaving 4 bases unmatched. Germline assignment: CDR1 SEHNR and CDR2 FQNEAQ (reference sequence). This TCR was recovered from an adult who received the AZD1222 COVID-19 vaccine. This material consisted of peripheral blood, taken 28 days after the second AZD1222 dose. The chain is built from TRBV7-9 and TRBJ1-3; 7 nucleotides match TRBD1. The DNA of the CDR3 is TGTGCCAGCAGCCCCCGGACAGGCTCTGGAAACACCATATATTTT. This translates into CASSPRTGSGNTIYF.